This is a list of T cell receptor beta chains from one sample in a study of Ad26.COV2.S vaccination and SARS-CoV-2 variants. The assay was immunoSEQ multiplex PCR, and TCRdb's table has in-frame clones only and misses some. The repertoire holds 400,000 to 450,000 clones, with 92% as singletons. Sequenced here: peripheral blood, sampled in a trial of Ad26.COV2.S vaccine versus placebo. These TCRs come from a person between 18 and 65 years old who received the Ad26.COV2.S COVID-19 vaccine or a placebo. Both conserved end residues are part of each CDR3. Fields, in order: J gene, D gene, V gene, clone size, CDR3 DNA, CDR3 protein. A D gene is named only where the DNA matches it firmly. The size field is filled for only some rows; it gives once, few, many or a size class.

TRBJ2-7 - TRBV5-4 - TGTGCCAGCACCAGGGACGGGTTGACCTACGAGCAGTACTTC CASTRDGLTYEQYF
TRBJ1-4 - TRBV5-1 - TGCGCCAGCAGCTTGGAATCCGGGACGCGGAATGAAAAACTGTTTTTT CASSLESGTRNEKLFF
TRBJ2-3 TRBD2 TRBV9 - TGTGCCAGCAGCATCCCTAGCGGGGGGGCATTATCAGATACGCAGTATTTT CASSIPSGGALSDTQYF
TRBJ2-7 - TRBV3-1/TRBV3-2 - TGTGCCAGCAGCACGCAGCCAGCCTACGAGCAGTACTTC CASSTQPAYEQYF
TRBJ2-1 - TRBV7-9 - TGTGCCAGCAGCTTGGGGGTAACTGTGTACAATGAGCAGTTCTTC CASSLGVTVYNEQFF
TRBJ2-2 - TRBV4-1 - TGCGCCAGCAGCCCGCCCGGCCGGGCGAACACCGGGGAGCTGTTTTTT CASSPPGRANTGELFF
TRBJ2-5 TRBD2 TRBV7-2 - TGTGCCAGCAGCCCGACTAGCGGGGCACCGTCGGGGGCCCAGTACTTC CASSPTSGAPSGAQYF
TRBJ2-2 - TRBV5-4 once TGTGCCAGCAGCTTGGTCGGAGGCACCGGGGAGCTGTTTTTT CASSLVGGTGELFF
TRBJ1-5 TRBD1 TRBV19 once TGTGCCAGTAGTATAGATACGACAGGGCCCCTTGCGCCCCAGCATTTT CASSIDTTGPLAPQHF
TRBJ2-7 - TRBV2 - TGTGCCAGCAGTGAGCAGTCCTACGAGCAGTACTTC CASSEQSYEQYF
TRBJ2-4 TRBD1 TRBV25-1 - TGTGCCAGCAGTGAGCCGGGACAGGGATCCAACATTCAGTACTTC CASSEPGQGSNIQYF
TRBJ1-5 - TRBV6-2/TRBV6-3 few TGTGCCAGCAGTTTCCTCGTGAAGGGGGAGTTTTATAGCAATCAGCCCCAGCATTTT CASSFLVKGEFYSNQPQHF
TRBJ1-1 TRBD1 TRBV19 - TGTGCCACCGGACAGGGGGGTACTGAAGCTTTCTTT CATGQGGTEAFF
TRBJ2-5 - TRBV27 - TGTGCCAGCAGTTTATCGGCTGGGACCCAGTACCAAGAGACCCAGTACTTC CASSLSAGTQYQETQYF
TRBJ2-7 TRBD1 TRBV5-8 - TGTGCCAGCAGCCGAGCACCGGGACAGGGTTGGTACGAGCAGTACTTC CASSRAPGQGWYEQYF
TRBJ1-4 TRBD1 TRBV25-1 - TGTGCCAGCAGTTTCGGATTGACAGGGGTAAATGGTAATGAAAAACTGTTTTTT CASSFGLTGVNGNEKLFF